These 14 T cell receptor beta chains came from one sample sequenced in a study of shared clonotypes between healthy human individuals. Data came from immunoSEQ multiplex PCR; TCRdb stores just in-frame clones and leaves some out. The sample yields 1.5 million to 1.9 million clones, 95% to 99% seen once. Sequenced input: naive CD4+ T cells sorted from blood. The subset was: CD45RA+ positively selected. Receptors originate from a man aged 25 to 40 in good health.

V is TRBV2 and J is TRBJ2-6; D gene uncertain. V lost 3 bases to trimming and J lost 4 bases, with 4 bases between them. CDR3 size: 13 residues. Germline CDR1 and CDR2: SNHLY and FYNNEI. The CDR3 loop is CASSEQGANVLTF. The CDR3 DNA reads as TGTGCCAGCAGTGAGCAAGGGGCCAACGTCCTGACTTTC.

The V gene is TRBV7-2, the J gene TRBJ2-7; no firm D call. The CDR3 runs to 15 residues. With 1 base removed from V and 2 bases from J, the gap between germline ends came to 12 bases. The germline V gene encodes CDR1 SGHTA and CDR2 FQGNSA. The CDR3 DNA reads as TGTGCCAGCAGCTTAGGACCTCTAGGTACCTACGAGCAGTACTTC. The encoded protein is CASSLGPLGTYEQYF.

The genes are TRBV5-4 and TRBJ1-1, with a possible D match to TRBD1 (5 bases). Trimming shortened V by 2 bases and J by 0 bases, and 8 bases separated the two germline ends. Germline lookup yields CDR1 SGHNT and CDR2 YYREEE (reference sequence). This CDR3 contains 14 residues. CDR3 coding DNA: TGTGCCAGCAGCTTAAGGACAATGAACACTGAAGCTTTCTTT. Translation gives CASSLRTMNTEAFF.

The CDR3, as DNA: TGTGCCAGCAGCTTGCAGCTAGGTCCCCTATCCTACGAGCAGTACTTC. Protein product: CASSLQLGPLSYEQYF. The chain has TRBV11-2 and TRBJ2-7, with D unresolved. Germline V lookup: CDR1 SGHAT, CDR2 FQNNGV. V was pared by 3 bases and J by 1 base, with 16 bases between. CDR3 size: 16 residues.

This clone was seen once. This chain links TRBV7-2 with TRBJ1-5, with a tentative D call TRBD1 (5 bases). CDR1 and CDR2 from the germline V gene are SGHTA and FQGNSA. CDR3 size: 15 residues. V was cut by 4 bases and J by 4 bases, with 14 bases left in between. The CDR3, as DNA: TGTGCCAGCAGCTCCTCACTGGGGGGAAATCAGCCCCAGCATTTT. Translated, it gives CASSSSLGGNQPQHF. Filled out from reference TRBV7-2 and TRBJ1-5, the complete variable domain reads GAGVSQSPSNKVTEKGKDVELRCDPISGHTALYWYRQSLGQGLEFLIYFQGNSAPDKSGLPSDRFSAERTGGSVSTLTIQRTQQEDSAVYLCASSSSLGGNQPQHFGDGTRLSIL.

In regard to this clone: This sample includes further DNA sequences coding for the same CDR3. The chain recombines TRBV5-4 with TRBJ2-7; weak D call: TRBD2 (6 bases). Germline V CDR1 and CDR2: SGHNT, YYREEE (reference sequence). This CDR3 comprises 13 residues. The V gene lost 3 bases and the J gene lost 0 bases, with 7 bases spanning the gap. The CDR3 DNA reads TGTGCCAGCAGCTCGGGACTCTCCTACGAGCAGTACTTC. Translating it yields CASSSGLSYEQYF.

This chain links TRBV10-3 with TRBJ1-1; D not resolved. There are 13 residues in the CDR3. Per germline, CDR1 ENHRY and CDR2 SYGVKD. Trimming took off 0 bases at V and 3 bases at J, with 5 bases between the two ends. CDR3 region: CAISESLYTEAFF. As DNA, the CDR3 is TGTGCCATCAGTGAGTCGTTATACACTGAAGCTTTCTTT.

This rearrangement joins TRBV18 to TRBJ1-2, with 7 bases identical to TRBD1. The CDR3 runs to 15 residues. CDR1 KGHSH and CDR2 LQKENI come from the germline V gene. V shed 4 bases and J 3 bases; nucleotides not matched to a gene: 8. The CDR3 loop is CASSLKTGLDYGYTF. The CDR3 DNA follows: TGTGCCAGCTCACTGAAGACAGGGTTGGACTATGGCTACACCTTC.

A word on this clone: Other nucleotide sequences in the sample specify the same CDR3. The chain is built from TRBV5-4 and TRBJ1-1; maybe TRBD1 (6 bases). The CDR3 has 15 residues. V was pared by 0 bases and J by 2 bases, with 11 bases between. CDR1 is SGHNT and CDR2 is YYREEE in the germline V gene (reference sequence). CDR3: CASSLGQGTNTEAFF. The CDR3, as DNA: TGTGCCAGCAGCTTGGGGCAGGGGACTAACACTGAAGCTTTCTTT.

V is TRBV7-9 and J is TRBJ1-1; D remains unclear. The germline V gene has CDR1 SEHNR and CDR2 FQNEAQ (reference sequence). The V gene lost 2 bases and the J gene lost 7 bases, with 11 bases spanning the gap. The CDR3 sequence is 13 residues long. CDR3 coding DNA: TGTGCCAGCAGCTTACCGGGCAGCTATGAAGCTTTCTTT. Its translation is CASSLPGSYEAFF.

This clone was detected once. The V call is TRBV27, the J call TRBJ2-7, with TRBD1 identical over 9 bases. The CDR3 runs to 16 residues. Germline CDR1 MNHEY, CDR2 SMNVEV (reference sequence). Trimming took 6 bases from V and 2 from J; bases not matched to a gene: 11. CDR3 sequence (DNA): TGTGCCAGCAGCCGTAAACCGGGACAGGGACCCTACGAGCAGTACTTC. Translation: CASSRKPGQGPYEQYF.

This chain connects TRBV7-2 to TRBJ2-7, with 10 nucleotides matching TRBD1. CDR1 and CDR2 (germline): SGHTA, FQGNSA. The ends lost 5 bases at V and 0 bases at J; junction bases unmatched: 4. The CDR3 runs 15 residues. CDR3 bases: TGTGCCAGCAGCCGGACAGGGGGGAGCTCCTACGAGCAGTACTTC. Its protein product is CASSRTGGSSYEQYF.

V is TRBV6-5 and J is TRBJ2-3, with D possibly matching TRBD1 (5 bases). The V end was cut by 0 bases, the J end by 6 bases, with 13 bases between. The CDR3 has 15 residues. Germline CDR1 MNHEY, CDR2 SVGAGI. CDR3 loop: CASSYSLDIADTQYF. CDR3 DNA sequence: TGTGCCAGCAGTTACTCGTTGGACATAGCCGATACGCAGTATTTT.

The rearrangement joins TRBV5-6 to TRBJ2-3; 9 bases are shared with TRBD1. The CDR3 sequence is 14 residues long. Germline CDR1 reads SGHDT; CDR2 reads YYEEEE. After removal of 4 bases from V and 4 bases from J, the junction contained 4 bases not matched to a gene. The CDR3 loop reads CASSTRQGADTQYF. CDR3 DNA sequence: TGTGCCAGCAGCACCCGACAGGGGGCAGATACGCAGTATTTT.